This TCR beta chain is drawn from a study of cytomegalovirus exposure and HLA in healthy donors. CDR1 and CDR2 from the germline V gene are MDHEN and SYDVKM. With 4 bases clipped from V and 0 bases from J, the junction kept 12 bases outside the gene matches. The CDR3 covers 18 residues. General study findings and limits: The authors confirmed in vitro that three CMV-associated chains were specific for CMV antigens. More clonal expansion characterized HLA-associated TCR beta chains than equally common others in a later analysis.

About this clone itself: The target antigen is unknown.

Primers included in the PCR were 60 Vbeta and 13 Jbeta primers. Sequencing was performed with immunoSEQ multiplex PCR; in TCRdb, only in-frame clones are kept and a portion is missing. The sample lists under 150,000 clones; 65% to 85% were seen once. Material for sequencing was PBMCs. This chain links TRBV28 with TRBJ1-2, with 9 bases fitting TRBD1. The TCR originated in a male donor in good health and CMV-seronegative. CDR3 region: CASSSPGSRQGANYGYTF. As DNA, the CDR3 is TGTGCCAGCAGTTCCCCTGGATCTCGACAGGGGGCTAACTATGGCTACACCTTC.